This paragraph covers one T cell receptor beta chain sequence. This record comes from a study of blood T cell repertoires in COVID-19. About the research overall: COVID-19 samples from acute and convalescent phases originated in the United States, Italy and Spain. In each case, the material was cDNA or gDNA derived from T cells, B-cell-depleted T cells, or PBMCs.

CDR1 LGHDT and CDR2 YNNKEL come from the germline V gene (reference sequence). Trimming took 1 base from V and 7 from J, leaving 13 bases between them. The CDR3 extends over 14 amino acids. In the authors' workflow: By means of reference gene primer amplification, nucleated cell counts were estimated. This table comes from immunoSEQ multiplex PCR, and its TCRdb copy is limited to in-frame clones, with some not included. That table gives V, J and clone size, and the DNA gave D and trimming. This sample has over 45,000 clones, with about 91% found just once. The chain has TRBV3-1 (or the pseudogene TRBV3-2) and TRBJ1-2; D might be TRBD1 (6 bases). The TCR originated in a woman aged 55 to 70 with active or convalescent COVID-19. Sequenced input: peripheral blood. This CDR3 is CASSQGRGVFGYTF. The CDR3 nucleotides are TGTGCCAGCAGCCAAGGCAGGGGAGTTTTTGGCTACACCTTC.